This T cell receptor beta chain was sequenced during a study of blood T cell repertoires in COVID-19. The CDR3 runs to 13 residues. Germline-derived CDR1 and CDR2 are SGHTS and YDEGEE. J lost 6 bases, V lost 4 bases, and 6 bases had no gene match. Original processing methods: The assay estimated nucleated cells by amplifying reference gene primers. TCRdb keeps only in-frame clones here, not all; method: immunoSEQ multiplex PCR. V and J calls and clone size follow that table, whereas D and trimming were derived from the DNA. Of fewer than 90,000 clones detected, about 80% appear once; the ten largest clones hold about 19%.

The J gene is TRBJ1-1, the V gene TRBV5-8, with 7 bases identical to TRBD1. The TCR sequence derives from a woman older than 75 with acute or convalescent COVID-19. Sample: peripheral blood. The chain's CDR3 is CASSADRAAEAFF. DNA of the CDR3: TGTGCCAGCAGCGCCGACAGGGCGGCTGAAGCTTTCTTT.